This TCR beta chain is from a study of T cell responses to AZD1222 COVID-19 vaccine. Study results and caveats: Repertoires were collected only later (after the peak T cell response had occurred). Spike-wide vaccine-associated CD4 TCRs dominated at 160-218 and 743-854. Spike-specific TCR breadth and depth both grew after two AZD1222 doses.

Assay used: immunoSEQ multiplex PCR; TCRdb lists only in-frame clones, some missing. The data contain about 130,000 clones, roughly 92% of them singletons. This clone was picked up one time. As yet, its antigen is unknown. Sequencing was performed on peripheral blood, taken 28 days after the second AZD1222 dose. The clonotype was recovered from an adult who received the AZD1222 COVID-19 vaccine.

The CDR3 loop is CASSETWKLGNSPLHF. The CDR3 DNA reads TGTGCCAGCAGTGAAACCTGGAAGCTGGGTAATTCACCCCTCCACTTT. The chain carries TRBV6-1 and TRBJ1-6; D gene uncertain. CDR1 and CDR2 from the germline V gene are MNHNS and SASEGT. The CDR3 totals 16 residues. Trimming removed 2 bases from V and 6 bases from J, with 14 bases in between.